The 30 T cell receptor beta chains presented below share a single source sample, sequenced in a study of shared clonotypes between healthy human individuals. Libraries were prepared by immunoSEQ multiplex PCR; TCRdb keeps only in-frame clonotypes and omits some of them. The data contain some 1,100,000 clones, approximately 78% of them singletons. Sequencing input: memory CD4+ T cells from PBMCs. As for subset: CD45RA-negative fraction. Receptors originate from a man aged 18 to 30 in good health. Some clones in this sample may be carry-over from other donors' samples.

The chain combines TRBV5-1 with TRBJ2-2; D might be TRBD2 (5 bases). V lost 4 bases and J lost 4, with 11 bases in between. From germline, CDR1 is SGHRS and CDR2 YFSETQ. This CDR3 region has 14 residues. The CDR3 reads CASSVGLITGELFF. The CDR3, as DNA: TGCGCCAGCAGCGTCGGACTTATCACCGGGGAGCTGTTTTTT.

As to this clone: This CDR3 is also generated by other DNA sequences in the sample. The chain recombines TRBV27 with TRBJ1-4, with D possibly TRBD1 on 5 matching bases. The CDR3 sequence is 13 residues long. Germline values: CDR1 MNHEY, CDR2 SMNVEV (reference sequence). The V end lost 6 bases, the J end lost 7 bases, and 12 bases lay between the germline ends. CDR3 amino acids: CASSRRDGEKLFF. The CDR3 nucleotides are TGTGCCAGCAGCCGCCGGGACGGTGAAAAACTGTTTTTT.

The gene calls are TRBV28 and TRBJ2-3; tentatively, D is TRBD2 (5 bases). The CDR3 extends over 14 amino acids. Between the trimmed V and J ends, which lost 5 bases and 5 bases, there was a span of 14 bases. Germline V gives CDR1 MDHEN, CDR2 SYDVKM. In DNA form, the CDR3 reads TGTGCCAGCAGTCCTCCCGGACTGTTAGATACGCAGTATTTT. This translates into CASSPPGLLDTQYF.

The V gene is TRBV10-3, the J gene TRBJ1-1; D possibly corresponds to TRBD1 (5 bases). The CDR3 is 17 amino acids. CDR1 and CDR2 (germline): ENHRY, SYGVKD. Trimming cost V 3 bases and J 3 bases, with 20 bases left between them. The CDR3: CAISESNPRASDTEAFF. The CDR3 DNA reads TGTGCCATCAGTGAATCCAACCCCAGGGCGTCGGACACTGAAGCTTTCTTT.

With respect to this clone: The sample has other DNA sequences that encode this CDR3 too. The gene calls are TRBV2 and TRBJ1-1; D is ambiguous. Trimming took off 6 bases at V and 1 base at J, with 12 bases between the two ends. CDR1 and CDR2 (germline): SNHLY, FYNNEI. This CDR3 spans 14 amino acids. The CDR3 bases are TGTGCCAGCAGCGCCCAACAGAGGAACACTGAAGCTTTCTTT. It translates to CASSAQQRNTEAFF.

The rearrangement links TRBV6-5 to TRBJ2-7; D tentatively reads TRBD1 or TRBD2 (6 bases each). The germline gives CDR1 MNHEY, CDR2 SVGAGI. This CDR3 contains 16 residues. Trimming shortened V by 4 bases and J by 2 bases, and 18 bases separated the two germline ends. CDR3 in amino acids: CASSFAGWGATYEQYF. CDR3 nucleotides: TGTGCCAGCAGTTTTGCGGGGTGGGGGGCGACCTACGAGCAGTACTTC.

The chain recombines TRBV28 with TRBJ2-2; D unresolved. The germline CDR1 and CDR2 sequences are MDHEN and SYDVKM. The CDR3 consists of 20 residues. Trimming left V 6 bases short and J 2 bases short, with 28 bases between. This CDR3 is CASSLLTLLNPALNTGELFF. CDR3 bases: TGTGCCAGCAGCCTTCTTACCTTGTTGAACCCGGCGCTTAACACCGGGGAGCTGTTTTTT.

Worth noting for this clone: Additional DNA sequences in this sample encode the identical CDR3. This chain links TRBV7-3 with TRBJ2-3; the D gene is possibly TRBD1 (5 bases). This CDR3 is built from 14 residues. The germline gives CDR1 SGHTA, CDR2 FQGTGA. Trimming left V 2 bases short and J 1 base short, with 7 bases between. CDR3 bases: TGTGCCAGCAGCTTAGACAGTGGCACAGATACGCAGTATTTT. Amino acid sequence: CASSLDSGTDTQYF.

The CDR3, as DNA: TGCGCCAGCAGCAACCAACCGACTAGCGGTCGTGTTTACTTC. Translating it yields CASSNQPTSGRVYF. The chain carries TRBV4-3 and TRBJ2-5, with 9 bases matching TRBD2. The germline V gene encodes CDR1 LGHNA and CDR2 YSLEER. The CDR3 runs 14 residues. Trimming cost V 5 bases and J 14 bases; bases outside gene matches: 15.

The chain carries TRBV6-4 and TRBJ2-5; 7 nucleotides match TRBD2. This CDR3 region has 13 residues. Germline lookup yields CDR1 MRHNA and CDR2 SNTAGT. The junction had 6 bases not matched to a gene; V was cut back by 4 bases and J by 7 bases. The CDR3 DNA reads TGTGCCAGCAGTGCCAGCGGGATCAGGACCCAGTACTTC. Amino acid sequence: CASSASGIRTQYF.

The rearrangement uses TRBV6-1 and TRBJ2-4; D uncertain. From germline, CDR1 is MNHNS and CDR2 SASEGT. The CDR3 runs 10 residues. V was clipped by 3 bases and J by 9 bases, with 3 bases between them. The CDR3 protein is CASSDVIQYF. The CDR3 DNA reads as TGTGCCAGCAGTGACGTCATTCAGTACTTC.

Here the CDR3 DNA reads TGTGCCAGCAGTAATCAGGGGGTACCTAATGAAAAACTGTTTTTT. Protein: CASSNQGVPNEKLFF. The chain joins TRBV5-4 to TRBJ1-4; 7 bases agree with TRBD1. The CDR3 contains 15 residues. Germline CDR1 and CDR2: SGHNT and YYREEE (reference sequence). After removal of 5 bases from V and 3 bases from J, the junction contained 7 bases not matched to a gene. Supplemented by reference TRBV5-4 and TRBJ1-4, the full variable domain reads ETGVTQSPTHLIKTRGQQVTLRCSSQSGHNTVSWYQQALGQGPQFIFQYYREEENGRGNFPPRFSGLQFPNYSSELNVNALELDDSALYLCASSNQGVPNEKLFFGSGTQLSVL.

This chain links TRBV5-1 with TRBJ2-7; 9 positions match TRBD1. CDR3 size: 16 residues. V was pared by 4 bases and J by 5 bases, with 13 bases of the junction left unmatched. The germline V gene encodes CDR1 SGHRS and CDR2 YFSETQ. The CDR3 is CASSPGGQGYRNEQYF. CDR3 coding DNA: TGCGCCAGCAGCCCAGGGGGACAGGGATACAGGAACGAGCAGTACTTC.

This clone appeared once. The rearrangement uses TRBV6-1 and TRBJ1-1, with a weak D call TRBD1 (6 bases). Germline V gene lookup returns CDR1 MNHNS and CDR2 SASEGT. V was trimmed by 5 bases and J by 10 bases, leaving 17 bases between them. This CDR3 region has 13 residues. Written as DNA, the CDR3 is TGTGCCAGCAGTCTACAGGGTTATGGGGGAGCTTTCTTT. It yields the protein CASSLQGYGGAFF.

The chain combines TRBV9 with TRBJ2-2; D is perhaps TRBD2 (6 bases). This CDR3 contains 16 residues. The V end was cut by 2 bases, the J end by 1 base, with 12 bases between. CDR1 is SGDLS, CDR2 YYNGEE, per germline. The CDR3 region is CASSVSGHVNTGELFF. DNA for the CDR3: TGTGCCAGCAGCGTTAGCGGACACGTGAACACCGGGGAGCTGTTTTTT.

This clone has a single count. Additional DNA sequences in this sample encode the identical CDR3. The chain couples TRBV30 to TRBJ1-3, with TRBD1 as a possible D gene (6 bases). CDR1 is GTSNPN, CDR2 SVGIG, per germline (reference sequence). The CDR3 consists of 14 residues. Trimming cost V 2 bases and J 4 bases, with 12 bases left between them. The CDR3 sequence is CAWSLGGSGNTIYF. As DNA, the CDR3 is TGTGCCTGGAGTTTAGGGGGTAGCGGAAACACCATATATTTT.

The chain carries TRBV6-8 and TRBJ2-1; the D is unclear. Germline CDR1 is MNHGY and CDR2 is SAAAGT. Trimming cost V 7 bases and J 7 bases, with 11 bases left between them. CDR3 length: 12 amino acids. The CDR3 is CASKGVGNEQFF. The CDR3 DNA sequence: TGTGCCAGCAAAGGCGTAGGGAATGAGCAGTTCTTC.

This rearrangement joins TRBV19 to TRBJ2-2, with 10 bases matching TRBD1. Trimming at V came to 10 bases and at J to 7 bases, leaving 9 bases not matched to a gene. In germline, CDR1 is LNHDA, CDR2 SQIVND (reference sequence). This CDR3 has 14 amino acids. The CDR3: CATRTGGYYGELFF. The DNA of the CDR3 is TGTGCCACCAGGACAGGGGGGTATTACGGGGAGCTGTTTTTT.

J is TRBJ1-2 and V is TRBV7-2; D gene uncertain. V was shortened by 3 bases and J by 13 bases, with 18 bases between the two germline ends. The CDR3 has 13 residues. Germline CDR1 SGHTA, CDR2 FQGNSA. The CDR3 region is CASSLGSQPFVTF. In DNA, the CDR3 is TGTGCCAGCAGCTTGGGGAGTCAGCCCTTTGTCACCTTC.

On this clone: Within the sample, other DNA sequences also encode this same CDR3. V is TRBV5-1 and J is TRBJ2-3, with D maybe TRBD2 (5 bases). The CDR3 loop spans 12 amino acids. Trimming cost V 4 bases and J 6 bases, with 9 bases left between them. Germline V lookup: CDR1 SGHRS, CDR2 YFSETQ. The CDR3 spells CASSHERDTQYF. The CDR3 nucleotides are TGCGCCAGCAGCCACGAGCGGGATACGCAGTATTTT. The full variable domain, rest sourced from reference TRBV5-1 and TRBJ2-3, is KAGVTQTPRYLIKTRGQQVTLSCSPISGHRSVSWYQQTPGQGLQFLFEYFSETQRNKGNFPGRFSGRQFSNSRSEMNVSTLELGDSALYLCASSHERDTQYFGPGTRLTVL.

The chain has TRBV6-4 and TRBJ1-1; D is ambiguous. The CDR3 length is 15 residues. Germline-derived CDR1 and CDR2 are MRHNA and SNTAGT. Trimming cost V 6 bases and J 0 bases, with 14 bases left between them. CDR3 amino acids: CASRLAVGLNTEAFF. The DNA of the CDR3 is TGTGCCAGCAGACTCGCGGTGGGATTGAACACTGAAGCTTTCTTT.

The CDR3 here is CASSLDRGGFYGNIQYF. DNA of the CDR3: TGTGCCAGCAGCCTTGACAGGGGTGGGTTTTACGGAAACATTCAGTACTTC. This sequence joins TRBV28 and TRBJ2-4; TRBD1 matches 8 bases. The length of the CDR3 is 17 residues. Per the germline V gene, CDR1 is MDHEN and CDR2 is SYDVKM. V trimming: 6 bases; J trimming: 6 bases; junction bases outside the gene matches: 16.

CDR3 region: CASSLNDEGGNQPQHF. DNA for the CDR3: TGTGCCAGCAGCTTAAACGACGAGGGAGGGAATCAGCCCCAGCATTTT. The rearrangement uses TRBV11-1 and TRBJ1-5; D remains ambiguous. Trimming pared 2 bases from V and 4 bases from J, leaving 15 bases between. Germline V lookup: CDR1 SGHAT, CDR2 FQDESV (reference sequence). The CDR3 spans 16 residues.

In its sample, this clone was seen once. The V gene is TRBV28, the J gene TRBJ2-1; unclear D gene. CDR3 length: 15 residues. Germline lookup yields CDR1 MDHEN and CDR2 SYDVKM. The V end lost 2 bases, the J end lost 4 bases, and 12 bases lay between the germline ends. The CDR3 loop is CASSLPNLPYNEQFF. The CDR3 DNA follows: TGTGCCAGCAGTTTACCCAACTTACCTTACAATGAGCAGTTCTTC. The whole variable domain, filled in from reference TRBV28 and TRBJ2-1, reads DVKVTQSSRYLVKRTGEKVFLECVQDMDHENMFWYRQDPGLGLRLIYFSYDVKMKEKGDIPEGYSVSREKKERFSLILESASTNQTSMYLCASSLPNLPYNEQFFGPGTRLTVL.

J is TRBJ2-3 and V is TRBV5-1; no clear D. The CDR3 runs 15 residues. Germline V CDR1 and CDR2: SGHRS, YFSETQ. The V end was cut by 3 bases, the J end by 0 bases, with 11 bases between. The CDR3: CASSYIPTSTDTQYF. CDR3 bases: TGCGCCAGCAGCTATATTCCGACTAGCACAGATACGCAGTATTTT.

The chain links TRBV2 to TRBJ2-5; 7 nucleotides agree with TRBD1. Germline-derived CDR1 and CDR2 are SNHLY and FYNNEI. With 7 bases clipped from V and 5 bases from J, the junction kept 1 base outside the gene matches. This CDR3 has 11 residues. In nucleotides, the CDR3 is TGTGCCAGCATAGGGGGCGAGACCCAGTACTTC. Translating it yields CASIGGETQYF.

The V gene is TRBV2, the J gene TRBJ1-2; 7 bases fit TRBD1. CDR3 size: 14 residues. The V gene end was trimmed by 4 bases and the J gene end by 4 bases; junction bases not matched to a gene: 6. The germline V gene encodes CDR1 SNHLY and CDR2 FYNNEI. The CDR3 bases are TGTGCCAGCAGTGGTAGGGGACAGCCCTATGGCTACACCTTC. Translated: CASSGRGQPYGYTF. Full variable domain (missing parts from reference TRBV2 and TRBJ1-2): EPEVTQTPSHQVTQMGQEVILRCVPISNHLYFYWYRQILGQKVEFLVSFYNNEISEKSEIFDDQFSVERPDGSNFTLKIRSTKLEDSAMYFCASSGRGQPYGYTFGSGTRLTVV.

The V call is TRBV7-3, the J call TRBJ2-3; no clear D. V lost 4 bases, J lost 6 bases, and 5 bases lay in between. Per germline, CDR1 SGHTA and CDR2 FQGTGA. The CDR3 loop spans 11 amino acids. The CDR3 sequence is CASSSKDTQYF. The CDR3 DNA sequence: TGTGCCAGCAGCTCCAAGGATACGCAGTATTTT.

This clone appeared once. J is TRBJ2-3 and V is TRBV7-3, with D possibly matching TRBD2 (6 bases). V dropped 5 bases and J dropped 4 bases, with 16 bases sitting between them. The germline V gene has CDR1 SGHTA and CDR2 FQGTGA. The CDR3 loop spans 15 amino acids. Here the CDR3 DNA reads TGTGCCAGCAGCCGGGGGACTGGTAGAGCAGATACGCAGTATTTT. The encoded protein is CASSRGTGRADTQYF.

The chain has TRBV19 and TRBJ2-3; no firm D call. The CDR3 has 14 amino acids. Trimming removed 7 bases from V and 1 base from J, with 12 bases in between. Germline V CDR1 and CDR2: LNHDA, SQIVND (reference sequence). The CDR3 sequence: CASNRAIGTDTQYF. DNA of the CDR3: TGTGCCAGTAACAGAGCTATAGGCACAGATACGCAGTATTTT.